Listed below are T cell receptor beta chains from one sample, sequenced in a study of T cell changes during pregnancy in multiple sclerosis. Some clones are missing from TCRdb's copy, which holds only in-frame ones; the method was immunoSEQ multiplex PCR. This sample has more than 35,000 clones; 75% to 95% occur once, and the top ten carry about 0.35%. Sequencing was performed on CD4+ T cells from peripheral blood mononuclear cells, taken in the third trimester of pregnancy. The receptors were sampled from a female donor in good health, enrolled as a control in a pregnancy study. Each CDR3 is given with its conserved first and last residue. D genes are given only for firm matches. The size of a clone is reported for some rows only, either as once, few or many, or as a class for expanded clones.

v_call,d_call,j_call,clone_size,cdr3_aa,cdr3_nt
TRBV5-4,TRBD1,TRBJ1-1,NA,CASSLAGTGPLGAEAFF,TGTGCCAGCAGCCTGGCCGGGACAGGGCCTTTGGGGGCTGAAGCTTTCTTT
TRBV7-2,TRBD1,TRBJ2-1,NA,CASSPVRQGAGGNEQFF,TGTGCCAGCAGCCCCGTTCGACAGGGGGCAGGGGGCAATGAGCAGTTCTTC
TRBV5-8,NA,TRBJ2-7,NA,CASSLGTPTYEQYF,TGTGCCAGCAGCTTGGGGACTCCTACCTACGAGCAGTACTTC
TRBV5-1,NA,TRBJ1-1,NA,CASTTGEGVATEAFF,TGCGCCAGCACCACCGGGGAGGGGGTAGCCACTGAAGCTTTCTTT
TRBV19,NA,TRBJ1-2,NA,CASSIDGAGAARFGYTF,TGTGCCAGTAGTATAGATGGGGCAGGGGCCGCCCGTTTTGGCTACACCTTC
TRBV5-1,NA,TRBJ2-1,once,CASSYTDNEQFF,TGCGCCAGCAGCTACACAGACAATGAGCAGTTCTTC
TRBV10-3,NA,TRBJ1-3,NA,CAISDTGVSGNTIYF,TGTGCCATCAGTGATACGGGGGTATCTGGAAACACCATATATTTT
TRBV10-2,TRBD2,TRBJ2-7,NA,CASRDTGTSHEQYF,TGCGCCAGCAGGGATACCGGGACTAGTCATGAGCAGTACTTC
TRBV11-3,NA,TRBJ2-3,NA,CASSFRGDTQYF,TGTGCCAGCAGCTTTAGGGGAGATACGCAGTATTTT
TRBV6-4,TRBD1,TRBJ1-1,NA,CASSGGQSTEAFF,TGTGCCAGCAGTGGGGGACAGTCCACTGAAGCTTTCTTT
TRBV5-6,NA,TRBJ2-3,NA,CASSLGLGTDTQYF,TGTGCCAGCAGCTTGGGACTAGGTACAGATACGCAGTATTTT
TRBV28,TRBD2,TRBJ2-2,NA,CASSLGTTGRRELFF,TGTGCCAGCAGCCTCGGGACCACCGGGAGGAGGGAGCTGTTTTTT
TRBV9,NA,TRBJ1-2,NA,CASSARDIVYGYTF,TGTGCCAGCAGTGCCCGGGACATAGTCTATGGCTACACCTTC
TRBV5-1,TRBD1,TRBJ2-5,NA,CASSWGDREETQYF,TGCGCCAGCAGCTGGGGAGACAGGGAAGAGACCCAGTACTTC
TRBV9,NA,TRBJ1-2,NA,CASSTHRVSLSGYTF,TGTGCCAGCAGCACCCACAGGGTGTCGCTTAGTGGCTACACCTTC
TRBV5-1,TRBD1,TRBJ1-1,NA,CATQQGPYTEAFF,TGCGCCACCCAACAGGGGCCCTACACTGAAGCTTTCTTT
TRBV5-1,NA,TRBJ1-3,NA,CAKIQASSGNTIYF,TGCGCTAAAATCCAGGCGAGCTCTGGAAACACCATATATTTT
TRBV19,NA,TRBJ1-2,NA,CASSVTAHGYTF,TGTGCCAGTAGTGTCACAGCACATGGCTACACCTTC
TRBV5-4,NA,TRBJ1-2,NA,CASSSPVQTLYGYTF,TGTGCCAGCAGCTCCCCGGTGCAGACTCTGTATGGCTACACCTTC
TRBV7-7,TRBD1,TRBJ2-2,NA,CASKQGQGANTGELFF,TGTGCTAGCAAACAAGGACAGGGGGCGAACACCGGGGAGCTGTTTTTT
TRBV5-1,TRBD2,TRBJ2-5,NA,CASSPLAGAYQETQYF,TGCGCCAGCAGCCCTCTAGCGGGGGCGTACCAAGAGACCCAGTACTTC
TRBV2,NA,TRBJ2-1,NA,CASAEQGPSYNEQFF,TGTGCCAGTGCTGAACAGGGTCCCTCCTACAATGAGCAGTTCTTC
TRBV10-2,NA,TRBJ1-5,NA,CASSPDGNQPQHF,TGCGCCAGCAGCCCCGACGGGAATCAGCCCCAGCATTTT
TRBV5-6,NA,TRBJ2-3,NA,CASSLVSIDTQYF,TGTGCCAGCAGCTTGGTGTCTATAGATACGCAGTATTTT
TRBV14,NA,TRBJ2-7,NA,CASSKRQGGYYEQYF,TGTGCCAGCAGCAAAAGACAGGGAGGCTACTACGAGCAGTACTTC
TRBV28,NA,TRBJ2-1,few,CASSFFSYNEQFF,TGTGCCAGCAGTTTCTTCTCCTACAATGAGCAGTTCTTC
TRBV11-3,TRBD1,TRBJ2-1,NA,CASSLGTGAGNEQFF,TGTGCCAGCAGCTTGGGGACAGGGGCCGGCAATGAGCAGTTCTTC
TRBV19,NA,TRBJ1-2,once,CASSLAEGYYGYTF,TGTGCCAGTAGTCTGGCAGAGGGATACTATGGCTACACCTTC